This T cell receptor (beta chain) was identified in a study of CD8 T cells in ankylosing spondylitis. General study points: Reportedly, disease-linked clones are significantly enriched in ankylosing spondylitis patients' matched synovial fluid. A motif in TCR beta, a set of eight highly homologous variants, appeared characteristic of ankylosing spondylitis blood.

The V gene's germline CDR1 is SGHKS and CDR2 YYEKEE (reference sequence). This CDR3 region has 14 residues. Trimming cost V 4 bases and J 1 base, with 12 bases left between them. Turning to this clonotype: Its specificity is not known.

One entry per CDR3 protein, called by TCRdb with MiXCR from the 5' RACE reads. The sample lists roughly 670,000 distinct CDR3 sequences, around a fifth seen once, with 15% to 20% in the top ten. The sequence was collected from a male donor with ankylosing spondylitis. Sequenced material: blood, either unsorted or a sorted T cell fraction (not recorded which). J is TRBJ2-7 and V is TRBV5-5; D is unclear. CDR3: CASSRVQPSYEQYF. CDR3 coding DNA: TGTGCCAGCAGCCGGGTCCAGCCTTCCTACGAGCAGTACTTC.